The sample holds a few counts of the clone carrying this T cell receptor (beta chain). The data derive from a study of shared clonotypes between healthy human individuals. The overall study: Three plates were used per donor for CD4 naive, three for CD4 memory, two for CD8 naive and one for CD8 memory.

Caucasian adults residing in Nashville, Tennessee made up all the donors. The study separated CD4+ cells into CD45RA+ naive and CD45RA-negative memory subsets. Germline V gene lookup returns CDR1 DFQATT and CDR2 SNEGSKA (reference sequence). The CDR3 is 11 residues long. The assay was run at deep level. Profiling relied on immunoSEQ multiplex PCR, and the TCRdb table lists in-frame clones only, not all of them. Seen here are about 1.1 million clones, around three quarters observed once, and the top ten hold roughly 0.56%. This receptor was taken from a man younger than 30 in good health. Some clones in this sample may be carry-over from other donors' samples. The chain recombines TRBV20-1 with TRBJ2-7, with D perhaps TRBD2 (5 bases). Sequenced material: memory CD4+ T cells from PBMCs. Described subset: CD45RA-negative fraction. CDR3 protein: CRVARASEQYF. The CDR3 DNA is TGCAGGGTAGCGCGGGCCTCCGAGCAGTACTTC.